The T cell receptor (beta chain) described here comes from a study of T cell responses to AZD1222 COVID-19 vaccine (TCRdb year 2021). With regard to the full study: Because spike-specific TCR depth and breadth did not differ between the two schedules, AZD1222 recipients who got a second dose at roughly 4 weeks were pooled with those who got a second dose at roughly 12 weeks. A total of approximately 230 trial participants underwent TCR sequencing, of whom about 210 received two doses of AZD1222 and 26 received two doses of the MenACWY control vaccine. Trial participants were enrolled by age into 18-55, 56-69 and 70-plus year subgroups, with roughly 160, 29 and 62 TCR-sequenced participants respectively. Beyond this particular receptor, the publication reports: Epitopes outside the regions mutated in the B.1.351 and B.1.1.7 variants were reportedly recognized by nearly half of the unique spike-specific TCRs. Because no day 14 peak-response samples were available, the repertoires could be characterized only after the peak T cell response. In the small 56-69-year group, the increase in depth fell short of significance, most likely because of low power. The whole spike protein was spanned by vaccine-associated CD4 TCRs, and dominant responses were seen in regions 160-218 and 743-854. Conclusions about previously exposed vaccinees are limited because only five or six AZD1222 recipients were SARS-CoV-2 seropositive at baseline. After two AZD1222 doses, both the breadth and the depth of spike-specific TCRs were significantly higher than at day 0 and than in MenACWY recipients. Participants were mostly white British, with more females than males. The authors suggested clonal diversity may have been underestimated.

What this sample's time point label stands for: baseline before first vaccination. Vaccinee samples came from UK trials COV001 and COV002, including a single-blind randomized controlled phase 2/3 trial of AZD1222 (ChAdOx1 nCoV-19) in healthy adults. Trial participant PBMC samples were collected at day 0 and day 28 after the second dose for TCRbeta chain sequencing. The CDR3 regions of human TCRbeta chains were analyzed by immunosequencing. The published analysis was carried out like this. Repertoire TCRs were checked for matches against a reference library of SARS-CoV-2-specific TCRs that had been generated using the MIRA antigen-specificity platform. Breadth was defined as the fraction of unique TCRs that were SARS-CoV-2-associated. Depth was defined as the fraction of total T cells that were SARS-CoV-2-associated. Using the MIRA data, each spike-specific TCR was assigned both to the spike region to which the TCR was reactive and to a CD4 or CD8 class. Log10-transformed breadth and depth values were compared by one-way ANOVA with Sidak's multiple comparisons tests. This is the immuneACCESS table as TCRdb keeps it, with only in-frame sequences that have V and J called. A part of the clones is gone; compared with another copy, unresolved V genes explain less than half, and the rest is unexplained. That table furnishes V, J and clone size, whereas the DNA furnished D and trimming. The sample yields more than 85,000 clones; around 81% were counted once. The ten largest clones represent 4.6% of the sample.

This clone showed up just a few times. It has no known antigen specificity. There are no base qualities to consult, and no much larger clone falls within one base. Cut back by 5 bases and 4 bases, the V and J ends lie 18 bases apart. From cysteine to phenylalanine, the CDR3 is 15 amino acids long. Of all the DNA, just the CDR3 is kept, 45 bases in frame from base 1. CDR1 and CDR2 were assigned from the germline V gene as SGHRS and YFSETQ. The sample here was peripheral blood, taken on day 0 of AZD1222 vaccination. This clonotype originated in an adult in good health. The chain is assembled from TRBV5-1 and TRBJ1-2; the D gene lacks a confident call. The CDR3 sequence is CASRSQPEALYGYTF. The nucleotide sequence reads TGCGCCAGCAGATCTCAGCCGGAGGCTCTCTATGGCTACACCTTC.